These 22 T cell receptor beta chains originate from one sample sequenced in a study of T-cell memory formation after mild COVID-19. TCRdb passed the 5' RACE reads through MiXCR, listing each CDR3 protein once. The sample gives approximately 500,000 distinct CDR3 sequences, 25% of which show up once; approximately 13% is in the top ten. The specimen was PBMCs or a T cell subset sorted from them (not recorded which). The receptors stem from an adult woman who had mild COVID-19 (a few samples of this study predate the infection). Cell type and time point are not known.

CDR3 bases: TGTGCCAGCAGCTTAGAAGCGGGGGGGCCCTACGAGCAGTACTTC. This encodes CASSLEAGGPYEQYF. J is TRBJ2-7 and V is TRBV11-2, with 10 bases matching TRBD2. The CDR3 is 15 residues long. Germline-derived CDR1 and CDR2 are SGHAT and FQNNGV. V shed 0 bases and J 2 bases; nucleotides not matched to a gene: 1.

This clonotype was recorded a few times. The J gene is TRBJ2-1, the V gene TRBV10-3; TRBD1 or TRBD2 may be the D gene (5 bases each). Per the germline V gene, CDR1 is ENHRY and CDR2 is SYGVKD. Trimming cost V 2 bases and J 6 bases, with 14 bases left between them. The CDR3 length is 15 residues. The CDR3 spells CAISEPQGESNEQFF. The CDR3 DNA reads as TGTGCCATCAGTGAGCCCCAGGGAGAGTCCAATGAGCAGTTCTTC.

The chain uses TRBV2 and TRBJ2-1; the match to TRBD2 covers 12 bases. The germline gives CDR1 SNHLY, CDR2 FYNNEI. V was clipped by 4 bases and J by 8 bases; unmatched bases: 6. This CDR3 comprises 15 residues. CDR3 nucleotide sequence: TGTGCCAGCAGTGGGACTAGCGGGATTAGAGATGAGCAGTTCTTC. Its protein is CASSGTSGIRDEQFF.

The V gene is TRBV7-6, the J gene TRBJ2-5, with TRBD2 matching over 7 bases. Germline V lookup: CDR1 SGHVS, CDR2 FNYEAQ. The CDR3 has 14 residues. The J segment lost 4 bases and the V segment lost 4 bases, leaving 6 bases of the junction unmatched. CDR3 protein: CASSSWASGETQYF. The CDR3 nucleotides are TGTGCCAGCAGCTCGTGGGCTAGCGGAGAGACCCAGTACTTC. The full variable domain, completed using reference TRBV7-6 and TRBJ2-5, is GAGVSQSPRYKVTKRGQDVALRCDPISGHVSLYWYRQALGQGPEFLTYFNYEAQQDKSGLPNDRFSAERPEGSISTLTIQRTEQRDSAMYRCASSSWASGETQYFGPGTRLLVL.

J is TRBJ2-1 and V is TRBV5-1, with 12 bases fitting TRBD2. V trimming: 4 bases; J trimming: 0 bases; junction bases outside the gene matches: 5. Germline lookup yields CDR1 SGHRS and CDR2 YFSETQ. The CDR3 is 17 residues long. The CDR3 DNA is TGCGCCAGCAGCAGAACTAGCGGGGGGAGCTCCTACAATGAGCAGTTCTTC. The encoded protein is CASSRTSGGSSYNEQFF.

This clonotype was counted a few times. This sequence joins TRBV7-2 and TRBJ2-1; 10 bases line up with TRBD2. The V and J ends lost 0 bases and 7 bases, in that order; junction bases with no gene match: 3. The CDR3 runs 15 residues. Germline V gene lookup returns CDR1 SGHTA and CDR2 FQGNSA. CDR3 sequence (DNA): TGTGCCAGCAGCTTAGCGGGACTAGCGCAGAATGAGCAGTTCTTC. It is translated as CASSLAGLAQNEQFF.

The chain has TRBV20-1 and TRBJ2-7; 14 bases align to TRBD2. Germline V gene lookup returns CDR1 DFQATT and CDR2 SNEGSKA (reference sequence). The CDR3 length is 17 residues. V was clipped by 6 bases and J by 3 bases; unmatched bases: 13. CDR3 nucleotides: TGCAGTGCGCGACTAGCGGGGGGGCAGGTGGACCTCTACGAGCAGTACTTC. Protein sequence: CSARLAGGQVDLYEQYF.

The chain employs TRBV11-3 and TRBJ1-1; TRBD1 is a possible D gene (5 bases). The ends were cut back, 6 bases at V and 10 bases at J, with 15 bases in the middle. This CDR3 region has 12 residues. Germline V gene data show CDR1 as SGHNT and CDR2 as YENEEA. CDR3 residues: CASRGPTEVAFF. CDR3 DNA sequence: TGTGCCAGCAGGGGACCGACTGAGGTAGCTTTCTTT.

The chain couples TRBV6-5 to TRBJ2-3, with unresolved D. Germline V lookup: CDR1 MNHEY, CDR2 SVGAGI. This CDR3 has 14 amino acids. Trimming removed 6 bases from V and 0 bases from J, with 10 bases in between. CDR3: CASRIEPSTDTQYF. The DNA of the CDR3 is TGTGCCAGCAGAATCGAACCTAGCACAGATACGCAGTATTTT.

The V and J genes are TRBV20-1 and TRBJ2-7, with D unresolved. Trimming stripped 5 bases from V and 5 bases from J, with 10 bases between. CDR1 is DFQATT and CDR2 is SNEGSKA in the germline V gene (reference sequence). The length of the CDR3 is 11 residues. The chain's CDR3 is CSALWANEQYF. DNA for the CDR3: TGCAGTGCTCTTTGGGCCAACGAGCAGTACTTC.

CDR3 DNA: TGTGCCAGCAGCGAGCGGGAGTACAATGAGCAGTTCTTC. It is translated as CASSEREYNEQFF. The chain carries TRBV11-2 and TRBJ2-1, with 8 bases identical to TRBD2. The CDR3 totals 13 residues. The germline CDR1 and CDR2 sequences are SGHAT and FQNNGV. The V gene end was trimmed by 5 bases and the J gene end by 4 bases; junction bases not matched to a gene: 1.

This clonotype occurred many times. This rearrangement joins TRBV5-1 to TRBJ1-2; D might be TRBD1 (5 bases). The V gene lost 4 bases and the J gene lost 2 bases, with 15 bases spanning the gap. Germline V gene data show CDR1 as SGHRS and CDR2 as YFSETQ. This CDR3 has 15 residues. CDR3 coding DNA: TGCGCCAGCAGCCGGGACCCCGAGGTCAACTATGGCTACACCTTC. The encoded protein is CASSRDPEVNYGYTF.

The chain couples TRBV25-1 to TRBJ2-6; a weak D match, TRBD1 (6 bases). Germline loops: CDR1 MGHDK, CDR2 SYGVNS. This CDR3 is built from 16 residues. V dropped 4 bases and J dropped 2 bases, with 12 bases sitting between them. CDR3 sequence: CASSGGRQTGANVLTF. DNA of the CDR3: TGTGCCAGCAGTGGGGGGCGACAAACTGGGGCCAACGTCCTGACTTTC.

The DNA of the CDR3 is TGTGCCACCAGCAGAGAACTCGGTAGCTCCTACGAGCAGTACTTC. It is translated as CATSRELGSSYEQYF. The chain combines TRBV15 with TRBJ2-7; no definite D call. The CDR3 covers 15 residues. Deletions cut 0 bases from V and 0 bases from J, with 9 bases between. Germline V gives CDR1 LNHNV, CDR2 YYDKDF (reference sequence).

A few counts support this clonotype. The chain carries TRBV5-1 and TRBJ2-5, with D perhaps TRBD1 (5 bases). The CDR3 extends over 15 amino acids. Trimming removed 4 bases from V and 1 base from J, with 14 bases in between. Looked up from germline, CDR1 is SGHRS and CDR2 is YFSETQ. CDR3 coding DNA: TGCGCCAGCAGCCATGATACAGGACCCCAAGAGACCCAGTACTTC. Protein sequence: CASSHDTGPQETQYF.

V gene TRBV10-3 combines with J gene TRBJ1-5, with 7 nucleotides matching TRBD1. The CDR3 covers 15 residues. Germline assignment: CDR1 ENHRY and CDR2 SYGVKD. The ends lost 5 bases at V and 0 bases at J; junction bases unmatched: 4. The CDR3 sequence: CAISRQGDSNQPQHF. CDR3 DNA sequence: TGTGCCATCAGTCGACAGGGTGATAGCAATCAGCCCCAGCATTTT.

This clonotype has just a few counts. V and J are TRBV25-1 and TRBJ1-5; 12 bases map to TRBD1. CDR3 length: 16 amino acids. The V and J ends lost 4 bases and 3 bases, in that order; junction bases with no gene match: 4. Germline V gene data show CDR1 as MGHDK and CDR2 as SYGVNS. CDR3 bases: TGTGCCAGCAGTGGGGGGACAGGGGGCTTCAATCAGCCCCAGCATTTT. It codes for CASSGGTGGFNQPQHF.

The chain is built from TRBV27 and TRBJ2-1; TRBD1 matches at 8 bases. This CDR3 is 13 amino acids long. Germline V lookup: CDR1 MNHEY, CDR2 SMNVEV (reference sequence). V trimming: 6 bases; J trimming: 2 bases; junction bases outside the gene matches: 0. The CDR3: CASRTGAYNEQFF. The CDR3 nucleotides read TGTGCCAGCAGGACAGGGGCCTACAATGAGCAGTTCTTC.

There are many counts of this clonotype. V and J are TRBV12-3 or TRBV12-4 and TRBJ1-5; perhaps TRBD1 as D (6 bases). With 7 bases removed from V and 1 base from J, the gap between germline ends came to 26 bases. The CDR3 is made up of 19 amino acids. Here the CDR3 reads CASNTFTPGQRGSNQPQHF. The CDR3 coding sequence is TGTGCCAGCAATACATTTACCCCCGGACAGCGTGGGAGCAATCAGCCCCAGCATTTT.

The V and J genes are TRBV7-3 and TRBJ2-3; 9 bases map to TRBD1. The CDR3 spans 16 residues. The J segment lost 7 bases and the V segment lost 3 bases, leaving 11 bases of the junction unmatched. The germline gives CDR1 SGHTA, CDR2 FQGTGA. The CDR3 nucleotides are TGTGCCAGCAGCTTCGGGACAGGGTTTCTAGGAAATACGCAGTATTTT. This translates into CASSFGTGFLGNTQYF.

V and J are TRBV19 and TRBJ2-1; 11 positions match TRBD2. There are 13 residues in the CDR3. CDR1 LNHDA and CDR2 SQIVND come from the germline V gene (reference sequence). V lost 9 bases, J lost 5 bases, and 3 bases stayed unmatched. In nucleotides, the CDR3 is TGTGCCAGCCTAGCGGGAGGAAACAATGAGCAGTTCTTC. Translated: CASLAGGNNEQFF.

The CDR3 here is CASSSSGGTYNEQFF. CDR3 bases: TGTGCCAGCAGCTCATCAGGGGGGACCTACAATGAGCAGTTCTTC. The V and J genes are TRBV11-3 and TRBJ2-1; a possible D gene is TRBD1 (7 bases). This CDR3 is 15 amino acids long. V dropped 4 bases and J dropped 2 bases, with 12 bases sitting between them. Per germline, CDR1 SGHNT and CDR2 YENEEA. The full variable domain, in which reference TRBV11-3 and TRBJ2-1 provide the parts outside the CDR3, is EAGVVQSPRYKIIEKKQPVAFWCNPISGHNTLYWYLQNLGQGPELLIRYENEEAVDDSQLPKDRFSAERLKGVDSTLKIQPAELGDSAVYLCASSSSGGTYNEQFFGPGTRLTVL.